A single TCR beta chain is shown here with its context. The data stem from a study of response to subunit inactivated influenza vaccine. There are 19 residues in the CDR3. V was clipped by 5 bases and J by 1 base; unmatched bases: 11. CDR1 and CDR2 (germline): SGHRS, YFSETQ. TCRdb fed the RT-PCR reads into MiXCR, producing one record per CDR3 protein. The data contain about 520,000 distinct CDR3 sequences, approximately 7.8% of them seen just once; the ten biggest clones take up around 13%. This sequence joins TRBV5-1 and TRBJ2-3, with 15 bases matching TRBD2. The source was PBMCs from blood, collected less than 30 months after vaccination. This sequence originates from a man aged 50-75 years who received an inactivated influenza vaccine. The CDR3 nucleotides read TGCGCCAGCAGACCCGGACTAGCGGGAGGGAGAAGTCGCACAGATACGCAGTATTTT. Its translation is CASRPGLAGGRSRTDTQYF.